The 15 T cell receptor beta chains in this list originate from one sample, sequenced in a study of patients and donors after allogeneic stem cell transplantation. Each CDR3 protein gets one entry after TCRdb re-called the RT-PCR reads with MiXCR. The sample lists 20,000 to 30,000 distinct CDR3 sequences, roughly two fifths occurring once. The sequenced sample consisted of blood, either unsorted or a sorted T cell fraction (not recorded which). Receptor source: a human donor who was either an allogeneic HSCT recipient or a stem cell or donor lymphocyte infusion donor (not recorded which). It is not recorded whose cells these are; they may come from a transplant donor.

V and J are TRBV5-1 and TRBJ2-3; 13 bases are a match to TRBD2. The J segment lost 1 base and the V segment lost 4 bases, leaving 9 bases of the junction unmatched. The CDR3 extends over 18 amino acids. CDR1 is SGHRS and CDR2 is YFSETQ in the germline V gene. CDR3 region: CASSPGLAGIIGTDTQYF. The CDR3 DNA sequence: TGCGCCAGCAGCCCGGGACTAGCGGGAATTATAGGCACAGATACGCAGTATTTT.

The table lists this clonotype with a few counts. This chain uses TRBV12-3 or TRBV12-4 with TRBJ2-2; no reliable D call. The CDR3 is 14 residues long. V was shortened by 2 bases and J by 1 base, with 5 bases between the two germline ends. DNA of the CDR3: TGTGCCAGCAGTTTACCCAGGAACACCGGGGAGCTGTTTTTT. Its translation is CASSLPRNTGELFF.

This clonotype was observed a few times. The V and J genes are TRBV5-1 and TRBJ1-5; tentatively, D is TRBD1 (5 bases). The length of the CDR3 is 16 residues. Trimming took 0 bases from V and 7 from J, leaving 17 bases between them. Germline V gene data show CDR1 as SGHRS and CDR2 as YFSETQ. The CDR3 coding sequence is TGCGCCAGCAGCTTGGCCGGCCAGGGCAGCGGACAGCCCCAGCATTTT. It codes for CASSLAGQGSGQPQHF.

This clonotype was seen a handful of times. The J gene is TRBJ2-1, the V gene TRBV28; 9 nucleotides match TRBD2. Germline V gives CDR1 MDHEN, CDR2 SYDVKM. The J segment lost 0 bases and the V segment lost 6 bases, leaving 9 bases of the junction unmatched. This CDR3 has 17 residues. CDR3 sequence (DNA): TGTGCCAGCAGCCCTACCGCGGGAGGGTCCTCCTACAATGAGCAGTTCTTC. Translating it yields CASSPTAGGSSYNEQFF.

The V and J genes are TRBV6-6 and TRBJ2-7; 8 bases agree with TRBD1. After removal of 5 bases from V and 5 bases from J, the junction contained 8 bases not matched to a gene. The CDR3 is 14 residues long. Germline V gene lookup returns CDR1 MNHNY and CDR2 SVGAGI (reference sequence). CDR3 in DNA: TGTGCCAGCAGTCTTAGGACAGGGCCCCACGAGCAGTACTTC. It translates to CASSLRTGPHEQYF.

The chain recombines TRBV5-4 with TRBJ1-6, with D unclear. This CDR3 has 14 amino acids. The V gene's germline CDR1 is SGHNT and CDR2 YYREEE (reference sequence). The V end was cut by 0 bases, the J end by 9 bases, with 10 bases between. Here the CDR3 DNA reads TGTGCCAGCAGCTTGGGAGGCAGAATTTCACCCCTCCACTTT. Translating gives CASSLGGRISPLHF. Filled out from reference TRBV5-4 and TRBJ1-6, the complete variable domain reads ETGVTQSPTHLIKTRGQQVTLRCSSQSGHNTVSWYQQALGQGPQFIFQYYREEENGRGNFPPRFSGLQFPNYSSELNVNALELDDSALYLCASSLGGRISPLHFGNGTRLTVT.

V is TRBV27 and J is TRBJ2-7, with unresolved D. Trimming cost V 6 bases and J 3 bases, with 9 bases left between them. The CDR3 loop spans 12 amino acids. CDR1 and CDR2 from the germline V gene are MNHEY and SMNVEV (reference sequence). In nucleotides, the CDR3 is TGTGCCAGCAGCCTGCTAGGCTACGAGCAGTACTTC. This sequence encodes CASSLLGYEQYF.

The chain recombines TRBV10-3 with TRBJ1-4, with a tentative D call TRBD1 (6 bases). Per the germline V gene, CDR1 is ENHRY and CDR2 is SYGVKD. The CDR3 totals 12 residues. Trimming removed 10 bases at V and 7 bases at J, with 13 bases between. The CDR3 bases are TGTGCCAGCTCCCCAGGGGCTGAAAAACTGTTTTTT. Its translation is CASSPGAEKLFF.

This clonotype turned up a few times. V is TRBV6-5 and J is TRBJ2-1; 13 positions agree with TRBD2. The CDR3 loop spans 17 amino acids. Germline CDR1 is MNHEY and CDR2 is SVGAGI. Trimming cost V 6 bases and J 4 bases; bases outside gene matches: 9. CDR3 sequence (DNA): TGTGCCAGCAGACTCGGACTAGCGGGGGACCTTTACAATGAGCAGTTCTTC. Translated, it gives CASRLGLAGDLYNEQFF.

This clonotype was counted a few times. V gene TRBV5-8 combines with J gene TRBJ1-2; D gene unclear. Trimming took 4 bases from V and 4 from J, leaving 17 bases between them. CDR1 SGHTS and CDR2 YDEGEE come from the germline V gene. The CDR3 spans 15 residues. The chain's CDR3 is CASSRAVLGSYGYTF. The CDR3 DNA reads TGTGCCAGCAGCCGGGCCGTACTCGGGAGCTATGGCTACACCTTC.

The chain has TRBV6-2 or TRBV6-3 and TRBJ2-2; TRBD2 matches at 8 bases. The CDR3 totals 18 residues. CDR1 MNHEY and CDR2 SVGEGT come from the germline V gene. Trimming removed 5 bases from V and 1 base from J; junction bases left unmatched: 12. This CDR3 reads CASSQPPGGLQNTGELFF. CDR3 bases: TGTGCCAGCAGTCAACCCCCGGGAGGGTTACAGAACACCGGGGAGCTGTTTTTT.

This chain connects TRBV12-3 or TRBV12-4 to TRBJ2-2; D ambiguous. The V and J ends lost 8 bases and 6 bases respectively, with 7 bases between them. The CDR3 contains 11 residues. The CDR3 protein is CASAMPGELFF. The CDR3 nucleotides are TGTGCCAGCGCCATGCCCGGGGAGCTGTTTTTT.

The chain combines TRBV11-2 with TRBJ1-6; no clear D gene. Germline V gene lookup returns CDR1 SGHAT and CDR2 FQNNGV. Deletions cut 6 bases from V and 9 bases from J, with 21 bases between. The CDR3 runs to 16 residues. CDR3 loop: CASRDTGSPAISPLHF. The CDR3 region has the DNA TGTGCCAGCAGAGACACCGGGTCCCCGGCCATTTCACCCCTCCACTTT.

The J gene is TRBJ1-1, the V gene TRBV6-6; 7 nucleotides line up with TRBD1. The CDR3 runs to 13 residues. V shed 5 bases and J 6 bases; nucleotides not matched to a gene: 6. Germline CDR1 and CDR2: MNHNY and SVGAGI (reference sequence). The CDR3 sequence is CASSNPTGPEAFF. In nucleotides, the CDR3 is TGTGCCAGCAGTAACCCGACAGGGCCTGAAGCTTTCTTT.

The J gene is TRBJ2-7, the V gene TRBV21-1. TRBV21-1 is deemed a pseudogene. The CDR3 runs 13 residues. The CDR3 DNA follows: TGTGCCAGCAGCAGAAGGACCTCCTACGAGCAGTACTTC. Its protein is CASSRRTSYEQYF.